The T cell receptor beta chain under discussion was sequenced for a study of T cells in Graves' hyperthyroidism and ophthalmopathy. Study summary: Pretreatment peripheral blood was obtained at initial diagnosis.

V trimming: 6 bases; J trimming: 2 bases; junction bases outside the gene matches: 6. This CDR3 spans 13 amino acids. Germline loops: CDR1 DFQATT, CDR2 SNEGSKA (reference sequence). This clonotype was counted many times. RNA transcripts provided the source from which TCR beta CDR3 regions were amplified. The TCR CDR3 was amplified in a first-round RT-PCR using the HTBI primer set. MiXCR was run by TCRdb on the multiplex PCR reads, yielding one entry per CDR3 protein. Among 640,000 or so distinct CDR3 sequences listed, under 15% were seen once. This rearrangement joins TRBV20-1 to TRBJ2-7, with 8 bases lining up with TRBD1. Sequences were obtained from blood. The sequence was obtained from a woman in her thirties or forties with Graves' ophthalmopathy. In DNA, the CDR3 is TGCAGTGCCACCCCGGGACAGGCCTACGAGCAGTACTTC. Its protein is CSATPGQAYEQYF.